This T cell receptor beta chain is from a study of T-cell reconstitution after alpha-beta-depleted transplantation in children. J was trimmed by 2 bases and V by 3 bases; bases with no gene match: 1. Germline V lookup: CDR1 GTSNPN, CDR2 SVGIG (reference sequence). This CDR3 is built from 13 residues. Unique molecular identifiers were built into the TCRbeta library. TCRdb re-called the PCR reads with MiXCR, one entry per CDR3 protein. This sample yields 380,000 or so distinct CDR3 sequences, of which approximately 12% are seen a single time; approximately 4.3% belongs to the top ten. The TCR sequence derives from a human donor who donated a stem cell graft to a child with Fanconi anemia. The rearrangement uses TRBV30 and TRBJ1-2; 9 nucleotides align to TRBD1. The input for sequencing was PBMCs, taken from the stem cell graft. The CDR3 region has the DNA TGTGCCTGGAGAGGGACAGGGAACTATGGCTACACCTTC. It encodes CAWRGTGNYGYTF.